The 27 T cell receptor beta chains presented below share a single source sample, sequenced in a study of T cell responses to AZD1222 COVID-19 vaccine. Produced via immunoSEQ multiplex PCR; TCRdb's table is partial and in-frame only. This sample yields roughly 190,000 clones, of which approximately 89% are seen a single time; 3% to 4% belongs to the top ten. The starting material was peripheral blood, obtained 28 days after the second AZD1222 dose. These TCRs come from an adult who received the AZD1222 COVID-19 vaccine.

The chain has TRBV5-4 and TRBJ2-7; TRBD1 aligns across 8 bases. This CDR3 spans 14 amino acids. CDR1 and CDR2 (germline): SGHNT, YYREEE (reference sequence). With 3 bases clipped from V and 2 bases from J, the junction kept 4 bases outside the gene matches. The CDR3 bases are TGTGCCAGCAGCTGGGGGACAGGAACCTACGAGCAGTACTTC. Residues: CASSWGTGTYEQYF.

CDR3 sequence: CASSFVLTGEQYF. The CDR3 DNA follows: TGTGCCAGCAGCTTTGTCTTGACTGGCGAGCAGTACTTC. This rearrangement joins TRBV11-3 to TRBJ2-7; D is unresolved. The V gene's germline CDR1 is SGHNT and CDR2 YENEEA. With 3 bases removed from V and 6 bases from J, the gap between germline ends came to 12 bases. This CDR3 comprises 13 residues.

V is TRBV7-9 and J is TRBJ2-1, with TRBD2 as a possible D gene (5 bases). Germline lookup yields CDR1 SEHNR and CDR2 FQNEAQ (reference sequence). The CDR3 runs 12 residues. V was shortened by 2 bases and J by 8 bases, with 7 bases between the two germline ends. CDR3 nucleotides: TGTGCCAGCAGCTTAATGGAGGATGAGCAGTTCTTC. Amino acids: CASSLMEDEQFF.

This sequence joins TRBV6-4 and TRBJ2-1; D not certain. Germline values: CDR1 MRHNA, CDR2 SNTAGT. The CDR3 is 13 residues long. V was cut by 0 bases and J by 4 bases, with 4 bases left in between. Here the CDR3 reads CASSDSEYNEQFF. The DNA for the CDR3 is TGTGCCAGCAGTGACTCAGAATACAATGAGCAGTTCTTC.

The rearrangement uses TRBV5-1 and TRBJ2-1; 7 bases are a match to TRBD2. J lost 4 bases, V lost 2 bases, and 9 bases had no gene match. The germline gives CDR1 SGHRS, CDR2 YFSETQ. This CDR3 spans 16 amino acids. The CDR3 protein is CASSFGRGGVYNEQFF. CDR3 DNA sequence: TGCGCCAGCAGCTTCGGTAGGGGAGGGGTTTACAATGAGCAGTTCTTC.

The chain is built from TRBV28 and TRBJ2-7; D is perhaps TRBD2 (5 bases). V lost 6 bases and J lost 3, with 12 bases in between. From germline, CDR1 is MDHEN and CDR2 SYDVKM. The CDR3 has 13 amino acids. The CDR3 DNA sequence: TGTGCCAGCAGGTCACCGGGGTACTACGAGCAGTACTTC. This codes for CASRSPGYYEQYF.

A remark on this clone: A junction end diverges from the germline sequence, so it may reflect a read error. The CDR3 DNA reads TGTGCCAGCAGCTCCCTTAGCGGACGTAACAACGGGGAGCTGTTTTTT. Translation gives CASSSLSGRNNGELFF. The chain carries TRBV7-9 and TRBJ2-2, with D possibly being TRBD2 (6 bases). The CDR3 runs 16 residues. Germline V lookup: CDR1 SEHNR, CDR2 FQNEAQ (reference sequence).

The chain links TRBV28 to TRBJ2-2, with 11 bases aligning to TRBD2. V was pared by 6 bases and J by 1 base, with 4 bases of the junction left unmatched. Per the germline V gene, CDR1 is MDHEN and CDR2 is SYDVKM. There are 16 residues in the CDR3. CDR3 in amino acids: CASRDGTSGNTGELFF. The CDR3, as DNA: TGTGCCAGCAGGGATGGGACTAGCGGGAACACCGGGGAGCTGTTTTTT.

The V gene is TRBV6-2 or TRBV6-3, the J gene TRBJ2-3, with D possibly being TRBD1 (6 bases). Per the germline V gene, CDR1 is MNHEY and CDR2 is SVGEGT. The V gene lost 4 bases and the J gene lost 6 bases, with 14 bases spanning the gap. The length of the CDR3 is 14 residues. The CDR3 nucleotides read TGTGCCAGCAGTTCCGGGACACCCAGGGATACGCAGTATTTT. Protein: CASSSGTPRDTQYF.

This clone was observed a handful of times. The V call is TRBV14, the J call TRBJ1-3; 7 nucleotides align to TRBD1. The CDR3 runs to 13 residues. The germline V gene encodes CDR1 SGHDN and CDR2 FVKESK. With 8 bases clipped from V and 3 bases from J, the junction kept 4 bases outside the gene matches. The CDR3 DNA reads as TGTGCCAGCTCAAGGGGGCTTGGAAACACCATATATTTT. Translated, it gives CASSRGLGNTIYF.

The chain is built from TRBV9 and TRBJ1-2; no clear D. The CDR3 contains 14 residues. Per the germline V gene, CDR1 is SGDLS and CDR2 is YYNGEE. The V gene lost 0 bases and the J gene lost 2 bases, with 8 bases spanning the gap. The CDR3 DNA reads as TGTGCCAGCAGCGTAGTGGTCGGCAACTATGGCTACACCTTC. Translating it yields CASSVVVGNYGYTF.

This clone turned up a few times. The chain joins TRBV5-5 to TRBJ2-7; 7 bases align to TRBD1. CDR3 size: 14 residues. Germline V gives CDR1 SGHKS, CDR2 YYEKEE (reference sequence). Unmatched junction bases numbered 11, after V lost 5 bases and J lost 6 bases. The CDR3 DNA reads TGTGCCAGCAGAACCCGGGACAGCGAACCCGAGCAGTACTTC. Translating it yields CASRTRDSEPEQYF.

The chain couples TRBV9 to TRBJ1-6; tentative D call: TRBD1 (5 bases). CDR3 size: 16 residues. Trimming pared 0 bases from V and 2 bases from J, leaving 9 bases between. CDR1 is SGDLS, CDR2 YYNGEE, per germline. DNA of the CDR3: TGTGCCAGCAGCGTAGAAGAAGGGGCCTATAATTCACCCCTCCACTTT. It codes for CASSVEEGAYNSPLHF. Variable domain in full (rest from reference TRBV9 and TRBJ1-6): DSGVTQTPKHLITATGQRVTLRCSPRSGDLSVYWYQQSLDQGLQFLIQYYNGEERAKGNILERFSAQQFPDLHSELNLSSLELGDSALYFCASSVEEGAYNSPLHFGNGTRLTVT.

The V and J genes are TRBV19 and TRBJ1-6; 12 nucleotides align to TRBD1. Germline V gene data show CDR1 as LNHDA and CDR2 as SQIVND (reference sequence). The CDR3 has 18 residues. The CDR3 sequence: CATAGTGGESSYNSPLHF. CDR3 nucleotide sequence: TGTGCTACTGCCGGGACAGGGGGCGAGAGCTCCTATAATTCACCCCTCCACTTT.

This clone was counted once. The chain combines TRBV27 with TRBJ2-1; 8 bases are a match to TRBD2. Trimming cost V 7 bases and J 0 bases; bases outside gene matches: 8. CDR1 is MNHEY and CDR2 is SMNVEV in the germline V gene (reference sequence). The CDR3 runs to 16 residues. CDR3 residues: CASTNSGGDSYNEQFF. In nucleotides, the CDR3 is TGTGCCAGCACCAACAGCGGGGGCGACTCCTACAATGAGCAGTTCTTC.

The chain combines TRBV19 with TRBJ1-5; TRBD1 is a possible D gene (6 bases). The CDR3 sequence is 16 residues long. The ends were cut back, 8 bases at V and 0 bases at J, with 17 bases in the middle. In germline, CDR1 is LNHDA, CDR2 SQIVND (reference sequence). The CDR3 bases are TGTGCCAGTCGCGACAGGAGAACCTATAGCAATCAGCCCCAGCATTTT. Encoded protein: CASRDRRTYSNQPQHF.

This chain uses TRBV9 with TRBJ1-5, with 9 nucleotides matching TRBD1. Germline V CDR1 and CDR2: SGDLS, YYNGEE. The V and J ends lost 4 bases and 0 bases, in that order; junction bases with no gene match: 8. CDR3 size: 17 residues. The CDR3 spells CASSPHGTGYSNQPQHF. CDR3 nucleotide sequence: TGTGCCAGCAGCCCTCATGGGACAGGGTATAGCAATCAGCCCCAGCATTTT.

V and J are TRBV7-9 and TRBJ1-2; D uncertain. CDR1 and CDR2 (germline): SEHNR, FQNEAQ (reference sequence). V lost 5 bases and J lost 2, with 3 bases in between. The CDR3 totals 11 residues. The CDR3 nucleotides are TGTGCCAGCAGCCACAACTATGGCTACACCTTC. Translated, it gives CASSHNYGYTF.

This chain joins TRBV5-5 and TRBJ1-1; maybe TRBD1 (5 bases). The length of the CDR3 is 13 residues. CDR1 is SGHKS, CDR2 YYEKEE, per germline (reference sequence). The V end lost 1 base, the J end lost 5 bases, and 9 bases lay between the germline ends. The CDR3 sequence is CASSLWSGTEAFF. In DNA, the CDR3 is TGTGCCAGCAGCTTGTGGTCAGGGACTGAAGCTTTCTTT.

The chain has TRBV27 and TRBJ1-5; D unclear. Trimming pared 5 bases from V and 7 bases from J, leaving 12 bases between. This CDR3 comprises 13 residues. The germline CDR1 and CDR2 sequences are MNHEY and SMNVEV (reference sequence). The CDR3 DNA follows: TGTGCCAGCAGTGCACAGAAATTCCAGCCCCAGCATTTT. Its protein product is CASSAQKFQPQHF.

This clone was picked up one time. The CDR3, as DNA: TGCGCCAGCAGCCAAGGTCAGGGTCAACAGCCTTTCTATGGCTACACCTTC. Translating gives CASSQGQGQQPFYGYTF. The rearrangement links TRBV4-1 to TRBJ1-2, with D possibly being TRBD1 (5 bases). This CDR3 contains 17 residues. V lost 1 base and J 4 bases, leaving 19 bases between the germline ends. Looked up from germline, CDR1 is MGHRA and CDR2 is YSYEKL.

The chain recombines TRBV4-2 with TRBJ2-1; TRBD2 matches 11 bases. CDR1 is LGHNA, CDR2 YNFKEQ, per germline. The CDR3 spans 15 residues. The ends lost 10 bases at V and 5 bases at J; junction bases unmatched: 10. The CDR3 DNA reads as TGTGCCACCTCGGGACTAGCGGTTCTAAACAATGAGCAGTTCTTC. It yields the protein CATSGLAVLNNEQFF.

The V gene is TRBV6-2 or TRBV6-3, the J gene TRBJ2-1; perhaps TRBD2 as D (6 bases). Trimming took off 4 bases at V and 3 bases at J, with 13 bases between the two ends. Germline loops: CDR1 MNHEY, CDR2 SVGEGT. This CDR3 is 15 amino acids long. CDR3 coding DNA: TGTGCCAGCAGTTCCCGTAGCGGACTCTACAATGAGCAGTTCTTC. It specifies CASSSRSGLYNEQFF.

The V and J genes are TRBV3-1 (or the pseudogene TRBV3-2) and TRBJ2-7, with 11 bases fitting TRBD2. This CDR3 is 16 amino acids long. CDR1 is LGHDT and CDR2 is YNNKEL in the germline V gene (reference sequence). V trimming: 4 bases; J trimming: 2 bases; junction bases outside the gene matches: 7. The CDR3 region is CASSRFETSGTYEQYF. The CDR3 DNA sequence: TGTGCCAGCAGCCGATTCGAGACTAGCGGGACCTACGAGCAGTACTTC.

The chain recombines TRBV7-9 with TRBJ2-7, with 9 bases aligning to TRBD2. V lost 5 bases, J lost 0 bases, and 8 bases stayed unmatched. This CDR3 spans 16 amino acids. Germline assignment: CDR1 SEHNR and CDR2 FQNEAQ (reference sequence). The CDR3 nucleotides read TGTGCCAGCAGCGTCATTAGCGGGAGAAGCTCCTACGAGCAGTACTTC. Its translation: CASSVISGRSSYEQYF.

The chain has TRBV6-5 and TRBJ2-7; 9 bases match TRBD2. CDR1 and CDR2 (germline): MNHEY, SVGAGI. V dropped 3 bases and J dropped 5; count of bases not matched to a gene: 11. The CDR3 runs to 16 residues. As DNA, the CDR3 is TGTGCCAGCAGTTATCTAGCGGGAACTTCGGGGGACGAGCAGTACTTC. This gives the protein CASSYLAGTSGDEQYF.

The V call is TRBV28, the J call TRBJ2-7; TRBD1 matches at 9 bases. The CDR3 sequence is 15 residues long. Looked up from germline, CDR1 is MDHEN and CDR2 is SYDVKM. The J segment lost 3 bases and the V segment lost 5 bases, leaving 8 bases of the junction unmatched. CDR3 DNA: TGTGCCAGCAGTCCCCCGGACAGGGGCATCTACGAGCAGTACTTC. It codes for CASSPPDRGIYEQYF.